The rows below give T cell receptor beta chains drawn from one sample of a study of cytotoxic CD8 clonotypes in ibrutinib-treated CLL. TCRdb's copy holds only in-frame clones and misses some; the assay was immunoSEQ multiplex PCR. The sample includes 250,000 to 350,000 clones, 60% to 80% of them seen just once. The source material was PBMCs, sampled at disease progression, from a patient treated with ibrutinib. These receptors were obtained from a human donor with chronic lymphocytic leukemia. Each CDR3 is given with its conserved first and last residue. Each record gives: D gene, J gene, clone size, V gene, CDR3 protein, CDR3 DNA. A D gene is named only where the DNA matches it firmly. Clone size is not always given. Where it is, it says once, few, many or a class for expanded clones.

d_call: NA; j_call: TRBJ1-2; clone_size: NA; v_call: TRBV2; cdr3_aa: CASSPRALRGYTF; cdr3_nt: TGTGCCAGCAGTCCCAGGGCCCTACGGGGCTACACCTTC
d_call: NA; j_call: TRBJ1-6; clone_size: NA; v_call: TRBV6-1; cdr3_aa: CASKERWSPLHF; cdr3_nt: TGTGCCAGCAAAGAGAGGTGGTCACCCCTCCACTTT
d_call: TRBD1; j_call: TRBJ2-7; clone_size: NA; v_call: TRBV27; cdr3_aa: CASSLTGTGGNEQYF; cdr3_nt: TGTGCCAGCAGTTTAACCGGGACAGGGGGCAACGAGCAGTACTTC
d_call: TRBD1; j_call: TRBJ2-7; clone_size: once; v_call: TRBV2; cdr3_aa: CASSGTGGWEQYF; cdr3_nt: TGTGCCAGCAGCGGGACAGGGGGCTGGGAGCAGTACTTC
d_call: TRBD2; j_call: TRBJ2-5; clone_size: few; v_call: TRBV7-3; cdr3_aa: CASSQTSSTSETQYF; cdr3_nt: TGTGCCAGCAGCCAGACAAGTTCGACTAGCGAGACCCAGTACTTC
d_call: NA; j_call: TRBJ1-4; clone_size: few; v_call: TRBV7-2; cdr3_aa: CASSFEREKLFF; cdr3_nt: TGTGCCAGCAGCTTCGAAAGAGAAAAACTGTTTTTT
d_call: TRBD1; j_call: TRBJ2-2; clone_size: once; v_call: TRBV7-3; cdr3_aa: CASSSGQKNTGELFF; cdr3_nt: TGTGCCAGCAGCTCGGGACAGAAAAACACCGGGGAGCTGTTTTTT
d_call: TRBD1; j_call: TRBJ2-3; clone_size: NA; v_call: TRBV29-1; cdr3_aa: CSAQTGDTQYF; cdr3_nt: TGCAGCGCCCAGACAGGGGATACGCAGTATTTT
d_call: NA; j_call: TRBJ2-7; clone_size: NA; v_call: TRBV7-9; cdr3_aa: CASSLMTYEQYF; cdr3_nt: TGTGCCAGCAGCTTAATGACGTACGAGCAGTACTTC
d_call: NA; j_call: TRBJ1-4; clone_size: NA; v_call: TRBV12-5; cdr3_aa: CASGLVFQPTTNEKLFF; cdr3_nt: TGTGCTAGTGGTTTGGTATTTCAGCCTACAACTAATGAAAAACTGTTTTTT
d_call: NA; j_call: TRBJ1-6; clone_size: NA; v_call: TRBV4-1; cdr3_aa: CASSQSVFGINSPLHF; cdr3_nt: TGCGCCAGCAGCCAAAGTGTTTTCGGCATTAATTCACCCCTCCACTTT
d_call: NA; j_call: TRBJ2-3; clone_size: once; v_call: TRBV4-3; cdr3_aa: CASSQGGPSLSTDTQYF; cdr3_nt: TGCGCCAGCAGCCAAGGGGGCCCCTCCCTTAGCACAGATACGCAGTATTTT
d_call: TRBD2; j_call: TRBJ2-7; clone_size: NA; v_call: TRBV19; cdr3_aa: CASSSGGRISYEQYF; cdr3_nt: TGTGCCAGTAGTAGCGGGGGGCGGATTTCCTACGAGCAGTACTTC
d_call: TRBD1; j_call: TRBJ2-7; clone_size: NA; v_call: TRBV11-2; cdr3_aa: CASSTLRTGVSEQYF; cdr3_nt: TGTGCCAGCAGCACCCTCCGGACAGGGGTCAGCGAGCAGTACTTC
d_call: NA; j_call: TRBJ1-5; clone_size: NA; v_call: TRBV1; cdr3_aa: CTSSQEGGSNQPQHF; cdr3_nt: TGCACCAGCAGCCAAGAAGGGGGTAGCAATCAGCCCCAGCATTTT
d_call: NA; j_call: TRBJ2-5; clone_size: NA; v_call: TRBV5-1; cdr3_aa: CASRLGPQETQYF; cdr3_nt: TGCGCCAGCAGGTTGGGACCTCAAGAGACCCAGTACTTC
d_call: NA; j_call: TRBJ1-1; clone_size: NA; v_call: TRBV28; cdr3_aa: CASMTGPWTEAFF; cdr3_nt: TGTGCCAGCATGACTGGTCCCTGGACTGAAGCTTTCTTT
d_call: TRBD2; j_call: TRBJ2-3; clone_size: once; v_call: TRBV25-1; cdr3_aa: CASSELGSGIGDTQYF; cdr3_nt: TGTGCCAGCAGTGAATTGGGTAGCGGGATTGGAGATACGCAGTATTTT
d_call: TRBD1; j_call: TRBJ2-6; clone_size: NA; v_call: TRBV10-3; cdr3_aa: CAIRLGTGDITGANVLTF; cdr3_nt: TGTGCCATCAGGTTGGGGACAGGAGACATCACTGGGGCCAACGTCCTGACTTTC